One sample yielded the 10 T cell receptor beta chains listed below, sequenced in a study of control samples from healthy donors and cancer patients. Data came from immunoSEQ multiplex PCR; TCRdb stores just in-frame clones and leaves some out. Found here are approximately 50,000 clones, about 95% of them singletons; the top ten hold approximately 2.4%. Sequenced input: blood. Every receptor here comes from a man aged 25-45 years in good health.

The chain carries TRBV14 and TRBJ2-1; the D gene is possibly TRBD2 (6 bases). Germline V gene data show CDR1 as SGHDN and CDR2 as FVKESK. V dropped 0 bases and J dropped 2 bases, with 11 bases sitting between them. The CDR3 runs to 16 residues. In DNA, the CDR3 is TGTGCCAGCAGCCAAGAAACTAGCAGGACCTACAATGAGCAGTTCTTC. Protein product: CASSQETSRTYNEQFF.

The V call is TRBV12-3 or TRBV12-4, the J call TRBJ1-1; the D is unclear. This CDR3 comprises 11 residues. Trimming pared 2 bases from V and 8 bases from J, leaving 6 bases between. The CDR3 loop reads CASSLSKEAFF. CDR3 DNA: TGTGCCAGCAGTTTATCGAAGGAAGCTTTCTTT.

The chain links TRBV30 to TRBJ1-3; D is uncertain. V lost 5 bases and J lost 0, with 14 bases in between. CDR1 and CDR2 from the germline V gene are GTSNPN and SVGIG (reference sequence). The CDR3 spans 15 residues. CDR3 region: CAWAGSQSSGNTIYF. The DNA for the CDR3 is TGTGCCTGGGCCGGGTCCCAGAGCTCTGGAAACACCATATATTTT.

The chain joins TRBV7-2 to TRBJ2-5; D gene uncertain. The CDR3 extends over 14 amino acids. V was clipped by 0 bases and J by 2 bases, with 7 bases between them. Germline CDR1 and CDR2: SGHTA and FQGNSA. The CDR3 nucleotides read TGTGCCAGCAGCTTAGCGGGTACGCAAGAGACCCAGTACTTC. Translation gives CASSLAGTQETQYF.

V gene TRBV19 combines with J gene TRBJ1-5; no firm D call. The CDR3 runs to 15 residues. Germline loops: CDR1 LNHDA, CDR2 SQIVND (reference sequence). Trimming stripped 6 bases from V and 2 bases from J, with 14 bases between. The CDR3 sequence: CASRSRRDRNQPQHF. In DNA, the CDR3 is TGTGCCAGTAGGTCGAGGAGGGATCGCAATCAGCCCCAGCATTTT.

This chain uses TRBV27 with TRBJ2-7; 10 nucleotides agree with TRBD2. The CDR3 covers 18 residues. Trimming cost V 8 bases and J 3 bases; bases outside gene matches: 19. In germline, CDR1 is MNHEY, CDR2 SMNVEV (reference sequence). For the CDR3, the DNA is TGTGCCAGCCTTACCGGGACAGGTTCCGGGACTAGCGACTACGAGCAGTACTTC. It is translated as CASLTGTGSGTSDYEQYF.

The V gene is TRBV11-2, the J gene TRBJ2-3; TRBD1 aligns across 9 bases. Germline assignment: CDR1 SGHAT and CDR2 FQNNGV. The CDR3 is 15 residues long. Unmatched junction bases numbered 4, after V lost 3 bases and J lost 3 bases. The CDR3 coding sequence is TGTGCCAGCAGCTTGAACAGGGGGCAGACAGATACGCAGTATTTT. Protein product: CASSLNRGQTDTQYF. The variable domain in full, with the rest retrieved from reference TRBV11-2 and TRBJ2-3, is EAGVAQSPRYKIIEKRQSVAFWCNPISGHATLYWYQQILGQGPKLLIQFQNNGVVDDSQLPKDRFSAERLKGVDSTLKIQPAKLEDSAVYLCASSLNRGQTDTQYFGPGTRLTVL.

The chain is built from TRBV21-1 and TRBJ1-1. TRBV21-1 is designated a pseudogene. There are 13 residues in the CDR3. The CDR3 loop is CASSKKMNTEAFF. For the CDR3, the DNA is TGTGCCAGCAGCAAAAAGATGAACACTGAAGCTTTCTTT.

The rearrangement joins TRBV18 to TRBJ2-3, with 8 bases that match TRBD2. V lost 4 bases to trimming and J lost 2 bases; unmatched junction nucleotides: 5. Germline V lookup: CDR1 KGHSH, CDR2 LQKENI. The CDR3 totals 15 residues. The CDR3 here is CASSHKRGYTDTQYF. The DNA for the CDR3 is TGTGCCAGCTCACATAAGCGGGGGTACACAGATACGCAGTATTTT.

Only one count was recorded for this clone. The germline gene is not matched at one end of the junction; a read error may be the cause. This chain links TRBV27 with TRBJ1-1; no clear D gene. Germline V gene sequence: CDR1 MNHEY, CDR2 SMNVEV (reference sequence). There are 12 residues in the CDR3. CDR3 in DNA: TGTGCCAGCGGTTTCATGAACACTGAAGCTTTCTTT. It is translated as CASGFMNTEAFF.